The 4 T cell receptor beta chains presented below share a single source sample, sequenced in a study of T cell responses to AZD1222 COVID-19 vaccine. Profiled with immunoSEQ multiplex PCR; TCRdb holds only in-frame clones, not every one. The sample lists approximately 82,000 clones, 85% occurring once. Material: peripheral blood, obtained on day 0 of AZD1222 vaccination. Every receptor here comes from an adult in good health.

This CDR3 reads CASSLAGIYGNTIYF. The CDR3 region has the DNA TGTGCCAGCAGCTTAGCGGGGATTTATGGAAACACCATATATTTT. This chain uses TRBV7-9 with TRBJ1-3, with D unresolved. Trimming shortened V by 0 bases and J by 3 bases, and 9 bases separated the two germline ends. The CDR3 spans 15 residues. Germline CDR1 SEHNR, CDR2 FQNEAQ (reference sequence).

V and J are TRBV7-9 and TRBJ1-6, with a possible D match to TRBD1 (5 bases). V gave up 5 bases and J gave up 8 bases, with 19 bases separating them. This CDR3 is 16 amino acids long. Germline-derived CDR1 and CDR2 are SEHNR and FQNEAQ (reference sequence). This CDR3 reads CASSHPRDWPYSPLHF. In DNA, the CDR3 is TGTGCCAGCAGCCACCCCAGGGACTGGCCCTATTCACCCCTCCACTTT.

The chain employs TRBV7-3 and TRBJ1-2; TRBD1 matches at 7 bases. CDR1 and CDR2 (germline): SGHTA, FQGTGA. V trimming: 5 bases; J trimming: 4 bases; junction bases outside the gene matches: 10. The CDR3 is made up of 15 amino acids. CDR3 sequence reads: CASSPARGVGYGYTF. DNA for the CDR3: TGTGCCAGCAGCCCGGCCAGGGGGGTTGGCTATGGCTACACCTTC.

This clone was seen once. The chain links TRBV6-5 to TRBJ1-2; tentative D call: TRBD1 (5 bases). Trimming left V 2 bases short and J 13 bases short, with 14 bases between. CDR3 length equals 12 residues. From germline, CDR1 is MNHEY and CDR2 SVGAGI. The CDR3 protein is CASSYPQGGITF. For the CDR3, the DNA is TGTGCCAGCAGTTACCCCCAGGGTGGCATCACCTTC.